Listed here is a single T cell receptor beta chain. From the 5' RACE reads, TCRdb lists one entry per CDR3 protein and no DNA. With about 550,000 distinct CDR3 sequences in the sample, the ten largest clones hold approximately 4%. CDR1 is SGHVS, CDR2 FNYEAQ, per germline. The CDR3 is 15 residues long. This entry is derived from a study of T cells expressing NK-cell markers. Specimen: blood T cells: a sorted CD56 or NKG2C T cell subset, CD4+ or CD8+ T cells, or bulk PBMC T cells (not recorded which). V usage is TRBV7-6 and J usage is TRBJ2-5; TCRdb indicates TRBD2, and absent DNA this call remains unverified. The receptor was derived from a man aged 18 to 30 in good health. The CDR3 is CASSLEASGRETQYF.